Listed below are T cell receptor beta chains from one sample, sequenced in a study of cytomegalovirus exposure and HLA in healthy donors. Measured with immunoSEQ multiplex PCR; TCRdb has only the in-frame clones, and not every one. The table lists 150,000 to 180,000 clones, roughly 90% of them singletons. Sample: PBMCs. The receptors originated from a man between 18 and 35 years old in good health and CMV-seropositive. Both conserved end residues are part of each CDR3. Each record gives: J gene, D gene, V gene, CDR3 DNA, CDR3 protein. The D gene is left open where the match is weak.

j_call: TRBJ1-6
d_call: TRBD1
v_call: TRBV5-8
cdr3_nt: TGTGCCAGCAGCACAGGGGACAGGGGAAATTCACCCCTCCACTTT
cdr3_aa: CASSTGDRGNSPLHF

j_call: TRBJ1-2
d_call: NA
v_call: TRBV29-1
cdr3_nt: TGCAGCGGGATGGACAGCCTGGATGGCTACACCTTC
cdr3_aa: CSGMDSLDGYTF

j_call: TRBJ2-1
d_call: TRBD2
v_call: TRBV6-1
cdr3_nt: TGTGCCAGCAGTGAACTAGCGGCCATTGAGCAGTTCTTC
cdr3_aa: CASSELAAIEQFF

j_call: TRBJ2-7
d_call: TRBD2
v_call: TRBV18
cdr3_nt: TGTGCCAGCTCTGGGACTAGCGGTGAATACGAGCAGTACTTC
cdr3_aa: CASSGTSGEYEQYF

j_call: TRBJ2-7
d_call: TRBD1
v_call: TRBV29-1
cdr3_nt: TGCAGCGTTGTAACAGGGGACTCCTACGAGCAGTACTTC
cdr3_aa: CSVVTGDSYEQYF

j_call: TRBJ2-7
d_call: TRBD2
v_call: TRBV28
cdr3_nt: TGTGCCAGCAGTTTTGCGGGAGGGCCCTACGAGCAGTACTTC
cdr3_aa: CASSFAGGPYEQYF

j_call: TRBJ2-7
d_call: TRBD1
v_call: TRBV29-1
cdr3_nt: TGCAGCGGATCGGACAGGGGATCCTACGAGCAGTACTTC
cdr3_aa: CSGSDRGSYEQYF

j_call: TRBJ2-5
d_call: NA
v_call: TRBV5-1
cdr3_nt: TGCGCCAGCAGCTTGGCCAGGGCAATCCAAGAGACCCAGTACTTC
cdr3_aa: CASSLARAIQETQYF

j_call: TRBJ2-7
d_call: NA
v_call: TRBV4-3
cdr3_nt: TGCGCCAGCAGCCAAGATCGGGGTTCCTACGAGCAGTACTTC
cdr3_aa: CASSQDRGSYEQYF

j_call: TRBJ2-5
d_call: TRBD2
v_call: TRBV4-3
cdr3_nt: TGCGCCAGCAGCCCCGGCGGGGGGATCGGAGAGACCCAGTACTTC
cdr3_aa: CASSPGGGIGETQYF

j_call: TRBJ2-7
d_call: TRBD1
v_call: TRBV5-1
cdr3_nt: TGCGCCAGCAGCAAAACGACAGGGAGCTCCTACGAGCAGTACTTC
cdr3_aa: CASSKTTGSSYEQYF

j_call: TRBJ2-3
d_call: TRBD2
v_call: TRBV18
cdr3_nt: TGTGCCAGCTCATCCTCTATTGCGGGGGGCACAGATACGCAGTATTTT
cdr3_aa: CASSSSIAGGTDTQYF

j_call: TRBJ2-7
d_call: NA
v_call: TRBV19
cdr3_nt: TGTGCCAGTAGCCCAAGTAAACAGGCTAGAGGCGAGCAGTACTTC
cdr3_aa: CASSPSKQARGEQYF